The clone carrying this T cell receptor beta chain was detected only once. This entry is derived from a study of control samples from healthy donors and cancer patients. This CDR3 region has 14 residues. The V gene's germline CDR1 is SGHVS and CDR2 FQNEAQ. The V end was cut by 1 base, the J end by 2 bases, with 9 bases between. TCRdb's table, derived via immunoSEQ multiplex PCR, lists solely in-frame clones and lacks some. The sample records 150,000 to 200,000 clones, around 93% being singletons. The chain recombines TRBV7-8 with TRBJ2-7; D remains ambiguous. The sequenced material came from blood. The source is a man younger than 30 in good health. For the CDR3, the DNA is TGTGCCAGCAGCTTAGTTCCCGGTACCTACGAGCAGTACTTC. Translating it yields CASSLVPGTYEQYF. Based on the CDR3 plus reference TRBV7-8 and TRBJ2-7, the full variable domain is GAGVSQSPRYKVAKRGQDVALRCDPISGHVSLFWYQQALGQGPEFLTYFQNEAQLDKSGLPSDRFFAERPEGSVSTLKIQRTQQEDSAVYLCASSLVPGTYEQYFGPGTRLTVT.